The rows below give T cell receptor beta chains drawn from one sample of a study of shared clonotypes between healthy human individuals. Measured with immunoSEQ multiplex PCR; TCRdb has only the in-frame clones, and not every one. The table includes around 2.5 million clones, over 85% detected once. Sequencing used naive CD4+ T cells from PBMCs. The receptors shown here come from a man aged 18 to 29 in good health. Some clones in this sample may be carry-over from other donors' samples. The CDR3 runs from the conserved cysteine through the conserved F or W. The order of the fields is J gene, D gene, V gene, clone size, CDR3 protein, CDR3 DNA. D genes are given only for firm matches. Some rows have no size entry. The others give once, few or many, or a class for an expanded clone.

TRBJ1-1 | - | TRBV19 | - | CASSIAAGALNTEAFF | TGTGCCAGTAGTATTGCGGCAGGGGCGCTGAACACTGAAGCTTTCTTT
TRBJ2-2 | - | TRBV2 | - | CASTQSGSTNTGELFF | TGTGCCAGCACCCAGTCAGGCAGCACGAACACCGGGGAGCTGTTTTTT
TRBJ2-3 | - | TRBV5-8 | - | CASSPRPDTQYF | TGTGCCAGCAGCCCGCGCCCCGATACGCAGTATTTT
TRBJ2-2 | TRBD2 | TRBV5-1 | - | CASRETSGSTNTGELFF | TGCGCCAGCAGGGAGACTAGCGGGAGCACGAACACCGGGGAGCTGTTTTTT
TRBJ2-5 | TRBD1 | TRBV7-3 | - | CASSSIPGTGGGTQYF | TGTGCCAGCAGCTCGATACCCGGGACAGGGGGTGGGACCCAGTACTTC
TRBJ2-3 | TRBD2 | TRBV11-3 | - | CASSFGRGSSDTQYF | TGTGCCAGCAGCTTTGGGAGGGGTTCCTCAGATACGCAGTATTTT
TRBJ1-1 | - | TRBV28 | - | CASSFVREAFF | TGTGCCAGCAGTTTTGTCAGGGAGGCTTTCTTT
TRBJ1-2 | TRBD1 | TRBV6-5 | - | CASSYRDRDYGYTF | TGTGCCAGCAGCTACCGGGACAGGGACTATGGCTACACCTTC
TRBJ1-4 | - | TRBV10-2 | - | CASSPWEINEKLFF | TGCGCCAGCAGTCCTTGGGAGATTAATGAAAAACTGTTTTTT
TRBJ2-1 | TRBD1 | TRBV11-2 | - | CASSFGQDYEQFF | TGTGCCAGCAGCTTCGGACAGGACTATGAGCAGTTCTTC
TRBJ2-1 | TRBD2 | TRBV18 | - | CASSLAGPYNEQFF | TGTGCCAGCTCACTAGCGGGCCCCTACAATGAGCAGTTCTTC
TRBJ1-1 | - | TRBV6-5 | - | CASSYSGRPQGTEAFF | TGTGCCAGCAGTTACTCGGGTCGACCCCAGGGCACTGAAGCTTTCTTT
TRBJ2-1 | - | TRBV5-1 | - | CASSIGGGTSYNEQFF | TGCGCCAGCAGCATAGGGGGGGGAACCTCCTACAATGAGCAGTTCTTC
TRBJ1-1 | - | TRBV5-4 | - | CASSQDRMNTEAFF | TGTGCCAGCAGCCAGGACAGAATGAACACTGAAGCTTTCTTT
TRBJ2-7 | TRBD1 | TRBV5-4 | - | CASSPGGTGSYEQYF | TGTGCCAGCAGCCCCGGGGGGACAGGGTCTTACGAGCAGTACTTC
TRBJ2-3 | TRBD1 | TRBV19 | - | CASSTDRVSTDTQYF | TGTGCCAGTAGTACAGACAGGGTCTCCACAGATACGCAGTATTTT
TRBJ2-7 | - | TRBV27 | - | CASSEEATLYEQYF | TGTGCCAGCAGTGAGGAGGCCACCCTATACGAGCAGTACTTC
TRBJ1-5 | - | TRBV18 | - | CASSSTATGGQPQHF | TGTGCCAGCTCATCGACAGCTACGGGGGGTCAGCCCCAGCATTTT
TRBJ1-2 | TRBD1 | TRBV7-2 | - | CASSRDRGRGYTF | TGTGCCAGCAGCCGGGACAGGGGGAGAGGCTACACCTTC
TRBJ2-2 | TRBD2 | TRBV6-5 | - | CASSYRTSGGAGELFF | TGTGCCAGCAGTTACCGGACTAGCGGGGGGGCCGGGGAGCTGTTTTTT
TRBJ2-1 | TRBD2 | TRBV7-8 | - | CASSAPSGRAGNEQFF | TGTGCCAGCAGCGCCCCTAGCGGGAGGGCCGGGAATGAGCAGTTCTTC
TRBJ2-4 | - | TRBV6-4 | - | CASSEDSRAKNIQYF | TGTGCCAGCAGTGAAGACAGCCGAGCCAAAAACATTCAGTACTTC
TRBJ2-7 | - | TRBV28 | - | CASSRWGTPLREQYF | TGTGCCAGCAGTCGTTGGGGGACACCGCTGCGCGAGCAGTACTTC
TRBJ2-1 | TRBD1 | TRBV28 | - | CASSLSSRGRNEQFF | TGTGCCAGCAGTTTATCTAGCAGGGGGCGGAATGAGCAGTTCTTC
TRBJ2-5 | TRBD2 | TRBV27 | - | CAIGLAGKETQYF | TGTGCCATCGGACTAGCGGGAAAAGAGACCCAGTACTTC
TRBJ2-1 | - | TRBV18 | - | CASSPPGLAGDEQFF | TGTGCCAGCTCACCACCGGGGCTAGCAGGCGATGAGCAGTTCTTC
TRBJ1-1 | - | TRBV30 | - | CAWSVSLGTEAFF | TGTGCCTGGAGTGTTAGCCTGGGCACTGAAGCTTTCTTT
TRBJ2-2 | - | TRBV6-9 | - | CASSKGRTGELFF | TGTGCCAGCTCGAAGGGCAGGACCGGGGAGCTGTTTTTT
TRBJ2-7 | TRBD1 | TRBV6-5 | - | CASSYSQGAQVYEQYF | TGTGCCAGCAGTTACTCTCAGGGGGCGCAGGTCTACGAGCAGTACTTC
TRBJ1-1 | TRBD1 | TRBV28 | - | CASSLSLTGGPMNTEAFF | TGTGCCAGCAGTTTATCCCTAACAGGGGGCCCAATGAACACTGAAGCTTTCTTT
TRBJ2-7 | - | TRBV6-7 | - | CATTKGPPISYEQYF | TGTGCCACTACGAAAGGTCCCCCGATCTCCTACGAGCAGTACTTC
TRBJ2-7 | TRBD1 | TRBV6-6 | - | CASSYGTAQNSYEQYF | TGTGCCAGCAGTTACGGGACAGCCCAGAACTCCTACGAGCAGTACTTC
TRBJ2-7 | TRBD2 | TRBV28 | - | CASSFPLAGSYEQYF | TGTGCCAGCAGTTTCCCCCTAGCGGGATCCTACGAGCAGTACTTC
TRBJ1-1 | TRBD1 | TRBV29-1 | - | CSVPGQGLLNTEAFF | TGCAGCGTTCCGGGACAGGGCCTTTTGAACACTGAAGCTTTCTTT
TRBJ2-5 | - | TRBV19 | - | CASSNGYSGPGTQYF | TGTGCCAGTAGTAATGGTTATAGCGGACCCGGAACCCAGTACTTC
TRBJ1-1 | - | TRBV18 | - | CASSPGHQLNTEAFF | TGTGCCAGCTCACCGGGCCACCAACTGAACACTGAAGCTTTCTTT
TRBJ2-4 | - | TRBV5-1 | - | CASSQEFTLKNIQYF | TGCGCCAGCAGCCAGGAGTTTACCCTCAAAAACATTCAGTACTTC
TRBJ2-1 | - | TRBV4-2 | - | CASSPQGRSSYNEQFF | TGTGCCAGCAGCCCGCAGGGCCGGAGCTCCTACAATGAGCAGTTCTTC
TRBJ2-3 | - | TRBV19 | - | CASSIIFRGRADTQYF | TGTGCCAGTAGTATAATATTTCGGGGACGAGCAGATACGCAGTATTTT
TRBJ1-5 | - | TRBV5-5 | once | CASSLVPGGQPQHF | TGTGCCAGCAGCTTGGTCCCGGGCGGGCAGCCCCAGCATTTT
TRBJ1-2 | - | TRBV28 | - | CASTTGGAIYGYTF | TGTGCCAGCACGACGGGGGGGGCCATCTATGGCTACACCTTC
TRBJ1-1 | - | TRBV6-6 | - | CATLPPGMNTEAFF | TGTGCCACCCTCCCCCCAGGCATGAACACTGAAGCTTTCTTT
TRBJ1-2 | - | TRBV4-3 | - | CASSQDPRVRDGYTF | TGCGCCAGCAGCCAGGATCCCAGGGTGAGGGATGGCTACACCTTC
TRBJ1-3 | - | TRBV30 | - | CASNSNGGNTIYF | TGTGCCTCAAATTCTAACGGTGGAAACACCATATATTTT
TRBJ2-7 | - | TRBV7-6 | - | CASSVAAGEQYF | TGTGCCAGCAGCGTGGCGGCTGGCGAGCAGTACTTC
TRBJ2-3 | - | TRBV5-1 | - | CASSLAGSTDTQYF | TGCGCCAGCAGCTTGGCCGGTAGCACAGATACGCAGTATTTT
TRBJ2-5 | TRBD1 | TRBV5-1 | - | CASSLRTGIETQYF | TGCGCCAGCAGCTTAAGGACAGGAATAGAGACCCAGTACTTC
TRBJ2-1 | - | TRBV2 | - | CASSGLAYNEQFF | TGTGCCAGCAGTGGACTTGCCTACAATGAGCAGTTCTTC
TRBJ1-5 | - | TRBV6-1 | - | CASSEQVNQPQHF | TGTGCCAGCAGCGAGCAAGTCAATCAGCCCCAGCATTTT
TRBJ2-5 | TRBD1 | TRBV5-4 | - | CASSPDGTGAETQYF | TGTGCCAGCAGCCCGGACGGGACAGGGGCCGAGACCCAGTACTTC
TRBJ1-2 | - | TRBV29-1 | - | CSVRHTNYGYTF | TGCAGCGTCCGGCACACTAACTATGGCTACACCTTC
TRBJ1-4 | - | TRBV20-1 | - | CSARQGLFF | TGCAGTGCTAGACAAGGACTGTTTTTT
TRBJ2-4 | TRBD2 | TRBV4-1 | - | CASSQLAGGLAKNIQYF | TGCGCCAGCAGCCAATTAGCGGGAGGGTTAGCCAAAAACATTCAGTACTTC
TRBJ2-7 | TRBD2 | TRBV5-1 | - | CASSLTSGLGYEQYF | TGCGCCAGCAGCCTGACGTCGGGACTAGGCTACGAGCAGTACTTC
TRBJ2-2 | - | TRBV5-1 | - | CASSFGDGTGELFF | TGCGCCAGCAGCTTCGGGGACGGCACCGGGGAGCTGTTTTTT
TRBJ2-4 | - | TRBV7-8 | - | CASTGQGPLFFQYF | TGTGCCAGCACCGGGCAGGGGCCGCTCTTTTTTCAGTACTTC
TRBJ1-1 | TRBD1 | TRBV5-1 | - | CASSLALSGGRRGNTEAFF | TGCGCCAGCAGCTTGGCCCTCTCAGGGGGCAGGCGGGGGAACACTGAAGCTTTCTTT
TRBJ1-2 | TRBD1 | TRBV9 | - | CASSLPRGTLGSYTF | TGTGCCAGCAGCCTTCCCAGGGGGACCCTGGGGAGCTACACCTTC
TRBJ2-1 | TRBD1 | TRBV10-3 | - | CALNRGPGNEQFF | TGTGCCCTAAACAGGGGGCCGGGCAATGAGCAGTTCTTC
TRBJ2-1 | - | TRBV15 | - | CATTRGLVNEQFF | TGTGCCACCACCCGGGGACTTGTCAATGAGCAGTTCTTC